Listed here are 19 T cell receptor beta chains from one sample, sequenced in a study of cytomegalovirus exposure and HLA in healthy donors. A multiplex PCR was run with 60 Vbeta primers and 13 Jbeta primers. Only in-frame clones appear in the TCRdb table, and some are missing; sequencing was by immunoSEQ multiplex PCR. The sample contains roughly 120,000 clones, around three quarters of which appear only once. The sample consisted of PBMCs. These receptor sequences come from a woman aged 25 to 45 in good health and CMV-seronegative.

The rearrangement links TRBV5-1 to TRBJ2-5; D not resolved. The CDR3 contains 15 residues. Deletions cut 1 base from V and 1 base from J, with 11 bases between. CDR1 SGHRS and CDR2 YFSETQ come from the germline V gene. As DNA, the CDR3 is TGCGCCAGCAGCTTGTTGACGAGCGCCCAAGAGACCCAGTACTTC. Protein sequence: CASSLLTSAQETQYF.

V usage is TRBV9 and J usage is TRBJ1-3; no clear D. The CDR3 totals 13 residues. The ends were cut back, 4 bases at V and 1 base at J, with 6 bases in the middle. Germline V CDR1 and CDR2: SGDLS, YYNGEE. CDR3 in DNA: TGTGCCAGCAGCCGGGATTCTGGAAACACCATATATTTT. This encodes CASSRDSGNTIYF.

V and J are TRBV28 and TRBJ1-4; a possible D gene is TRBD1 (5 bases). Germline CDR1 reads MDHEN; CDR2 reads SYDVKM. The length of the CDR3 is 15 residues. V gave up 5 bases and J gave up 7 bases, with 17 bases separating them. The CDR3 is CASSPPAGGFEKLFF. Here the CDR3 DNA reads TGTGCCAGCAGTCCCCCGGCCGGGGGTTTTGAAAAACTGTTTTTT.

The CDR3 DNA reads TGTGCCTCCCTCCAAGCTAGCGGGGGGGCCCAAGAGACCCAGTACTTC. Protein product: CASLQASGGAQETQYF. The J gene is TRBJ2-5, the V gene TRBV30, with 12 bases that match TRBD2. From germline, CDR1 is GTSNPN and CDR2 SVGIG (reference sequence). The CDR3 runs to 16 residues. V was clipped by 7 bases and J by 1 base; unmatched bases: 10.

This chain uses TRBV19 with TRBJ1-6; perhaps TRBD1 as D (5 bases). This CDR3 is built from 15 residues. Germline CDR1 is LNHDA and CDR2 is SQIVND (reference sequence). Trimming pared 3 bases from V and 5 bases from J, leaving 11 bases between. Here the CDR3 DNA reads TGTGCCAGTAGTATCGGGAGACAGAATAATTCACCCCTCCACTTT. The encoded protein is CASSIGRQNNSPLHF.

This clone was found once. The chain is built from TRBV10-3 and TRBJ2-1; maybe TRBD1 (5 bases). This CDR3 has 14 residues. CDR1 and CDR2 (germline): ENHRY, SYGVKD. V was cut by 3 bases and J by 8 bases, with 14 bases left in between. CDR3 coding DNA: TGTGCCATCAGTGATGTCAGGGATACAGATGAGCAGTTCTTC. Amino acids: CAISDVRDTDEQFF.

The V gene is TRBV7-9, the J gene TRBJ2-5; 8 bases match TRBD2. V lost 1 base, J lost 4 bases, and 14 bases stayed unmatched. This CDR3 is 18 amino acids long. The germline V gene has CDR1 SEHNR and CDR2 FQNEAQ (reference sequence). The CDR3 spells CASSLGSLYGRARETQYF. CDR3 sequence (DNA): TGTGCCAGCAGCTTAGGCTCCCTCTACGGGAGGGCCCGAGAGACCCAGTACTTC.

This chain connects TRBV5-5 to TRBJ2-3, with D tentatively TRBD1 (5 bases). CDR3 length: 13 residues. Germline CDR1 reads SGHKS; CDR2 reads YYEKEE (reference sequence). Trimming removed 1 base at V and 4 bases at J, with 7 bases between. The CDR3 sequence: CASSLTGSDTQYF. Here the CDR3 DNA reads TGTGCCAGCAGCTTGACAGGATCAGATACGCAGTATTTT.

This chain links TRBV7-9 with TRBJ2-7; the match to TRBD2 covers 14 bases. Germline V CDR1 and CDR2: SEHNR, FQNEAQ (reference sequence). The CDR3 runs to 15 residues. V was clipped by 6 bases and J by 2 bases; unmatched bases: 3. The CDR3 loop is CASSGTSGSPYEQYF. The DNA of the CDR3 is TGTGCCAGCAGTGGGACTAGCGGGAGCCCCTACGAGCAGTACTTC.

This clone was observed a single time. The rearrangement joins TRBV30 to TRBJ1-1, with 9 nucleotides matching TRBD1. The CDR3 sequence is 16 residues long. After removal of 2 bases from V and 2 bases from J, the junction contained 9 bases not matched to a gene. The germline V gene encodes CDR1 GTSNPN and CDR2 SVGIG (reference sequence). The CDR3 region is CAWSFGRTGVNTEAFF. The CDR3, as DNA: TGTGCCTGGAGTTTTGGTAGGACAGGGGTTAACACTGAAGCTTTCTTT. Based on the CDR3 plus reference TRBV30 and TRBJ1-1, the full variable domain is SQTIHQWPATLVQPVGSPLSLECTVEGTSNPNLYWYRQAAGRGLQLLFYSVGIGQISSEVPQNLSASRPQDRQFILSSKKLLLSDSGFYLCAWSFGRTGVNTEAFFGQGTRLTVV.

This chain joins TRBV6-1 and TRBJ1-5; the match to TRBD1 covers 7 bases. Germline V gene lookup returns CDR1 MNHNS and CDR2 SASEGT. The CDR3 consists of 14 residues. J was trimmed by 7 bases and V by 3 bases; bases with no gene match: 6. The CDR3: CASSDLDRTQPQHF. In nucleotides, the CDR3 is TGTGCCAGCAGTGATTTGGACAGGACGCAGCCCCAGCATTTT.

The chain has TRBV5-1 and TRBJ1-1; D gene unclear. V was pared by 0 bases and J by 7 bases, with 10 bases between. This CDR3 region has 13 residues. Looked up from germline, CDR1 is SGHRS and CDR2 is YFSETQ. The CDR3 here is CASSLAAPVEAFF. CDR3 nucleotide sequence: TGCGCCAGCAGCTTGGCCGCACCGGTTGAAGCTTTCTTT.

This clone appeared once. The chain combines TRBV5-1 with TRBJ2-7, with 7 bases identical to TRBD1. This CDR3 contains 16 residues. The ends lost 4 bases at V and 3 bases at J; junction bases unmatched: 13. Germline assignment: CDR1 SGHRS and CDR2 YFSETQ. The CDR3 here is CASSRTGTTADYEQYF. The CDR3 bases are TGCGCCAGCAGCAGGACAGGTACAACCGCGGACTACGAGCAGTACTTC.

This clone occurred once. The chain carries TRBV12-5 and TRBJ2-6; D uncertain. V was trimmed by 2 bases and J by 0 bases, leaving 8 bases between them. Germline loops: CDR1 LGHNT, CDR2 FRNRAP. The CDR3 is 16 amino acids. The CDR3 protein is CASGLTRSSGANVLTF. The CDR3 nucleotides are TGTGCTAGTGGTTTGACACGGAGCTCTGGGGCCAACGTCCTGACTTTC. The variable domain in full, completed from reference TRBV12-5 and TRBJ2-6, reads DARVTQTPRHKVTEMGQEVTMRCQPILGHNTVFWYRQTMMQGLELLAYFRNRAPLDDSGMPKDRFSAEMPDATLATLKIQPSEPRDSAVYFCASGLTRSSGANVLTFGAGSRLTVL.

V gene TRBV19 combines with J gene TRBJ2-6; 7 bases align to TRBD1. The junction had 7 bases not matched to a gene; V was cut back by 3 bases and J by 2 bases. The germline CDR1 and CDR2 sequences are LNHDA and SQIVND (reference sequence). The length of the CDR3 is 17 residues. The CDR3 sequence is CASSIGQGVTGANVLTF. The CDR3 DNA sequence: TGTGCCAGTAGTATCGGTCAGGGGGTTACTGGGGCCAACGTCCTGACTTTC.

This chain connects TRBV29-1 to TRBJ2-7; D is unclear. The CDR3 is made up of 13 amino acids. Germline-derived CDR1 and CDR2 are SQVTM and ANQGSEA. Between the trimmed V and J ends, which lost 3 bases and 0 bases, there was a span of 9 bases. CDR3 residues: CSVEWSSSYEQYF. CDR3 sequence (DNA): TGCAGCGTTGAGTGGTCGAGCTCCTACGAGCAGTACTTC.

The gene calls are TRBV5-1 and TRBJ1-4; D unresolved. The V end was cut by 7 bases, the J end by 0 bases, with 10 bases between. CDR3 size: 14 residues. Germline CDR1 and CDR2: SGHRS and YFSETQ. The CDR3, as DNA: TGCGCCAGCGCCAACAGTTCAACTAATGAAAAACTGTTTTTT. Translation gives CASANSSTNEKLFF.

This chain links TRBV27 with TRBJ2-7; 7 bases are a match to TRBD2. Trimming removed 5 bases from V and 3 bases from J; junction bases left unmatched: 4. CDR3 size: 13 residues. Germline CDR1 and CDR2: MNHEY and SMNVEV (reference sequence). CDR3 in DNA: TGTGCCAGCAGTCCCGCTAGCGGCTACGAGCAGTACTTC. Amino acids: CASSPASGYEQYF.

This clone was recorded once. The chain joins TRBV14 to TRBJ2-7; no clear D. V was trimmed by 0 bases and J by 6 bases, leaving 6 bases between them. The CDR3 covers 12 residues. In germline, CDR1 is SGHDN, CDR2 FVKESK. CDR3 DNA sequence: TGTGCCAGCAGCCAAGAGAGGTTCGAGCAGTACTTC. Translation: CASSQERFEQYF.